This T cell receptor beta chain stems from a study of cytomegalovirus exposure and HLA in healthy donors. Overall study results and limits: TCR beta V- and J-gene trimming, according to a later analysis, was linked to a missense DCLRE1C variant. Earlier analysis found most TCR beta V segments productive about 87% or about 30% of the time. CMV antigen specificity was confirmed in vitro for three CMV-associated chains. Further analysis, carried out later, found HLA-associated TCR beta chains more clonally expanded than equally common other chains.

Of note for this clone: The antigen is not known.

Vbeta (60) and Jbeta (13) primers were used in the PCR. The assay was immunoSEQ multiplex PCR, and TCRdb's table has in-frame clones only and misses some. This sample yields about 160,000 clones, of which almost 80% are seen a single time; more than 1.3% belongs to the top ten. The CDR3 has 16 amino acids. Germline V CDR1 and CDR2: KGHSH, LQKENI. V lost 5 bases to trimming and J lost 0 bases, with 11 bases between them. Sequencing used PBMCs. The chain combines TRBV18 with TRBJ2-6, with D possibly TRBD2 on 5 matching bases. The receptor was derived from a male donor in good health and CMV-seronegative. CDR3 bases: TGTGCCAGCTCATCCCGAGGGAGCTCTGGGGCCAACGTCCTGACTTTC. As protein: CASSSRGSSGANVLTF.